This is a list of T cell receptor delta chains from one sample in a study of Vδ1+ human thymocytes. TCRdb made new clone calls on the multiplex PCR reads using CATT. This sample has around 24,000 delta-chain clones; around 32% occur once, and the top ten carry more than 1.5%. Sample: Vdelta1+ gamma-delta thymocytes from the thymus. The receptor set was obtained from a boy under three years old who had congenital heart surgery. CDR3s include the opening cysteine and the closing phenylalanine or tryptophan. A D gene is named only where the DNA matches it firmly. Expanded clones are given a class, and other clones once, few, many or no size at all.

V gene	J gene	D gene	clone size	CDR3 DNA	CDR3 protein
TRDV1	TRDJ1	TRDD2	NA	TGTGCTCTTGGGGACCGGCCTTCCTACGTTATACGCGGGAACACCGATAAACTCATCTTT	CALGDRPSYVIRGNTDKLIF
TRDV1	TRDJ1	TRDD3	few	TGTGCTCTTGGGGACCCTACTCTGGGGGATACAACGGGACTCATCTTT	CALGDPTLGDTTGLIF
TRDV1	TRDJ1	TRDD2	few	TGTGCTCTTGGGGACTCCCTTCCTTTTACTGGACCGGCCCCCCAACTCATCTTT	CALGDSLPFTGPAPQLIF
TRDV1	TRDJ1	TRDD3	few	TGTGCTCTTGGGGAAGAAATGAGGTCAGGGCGCCCATTACTGGGGTCCCACACCGATAAACTCATCTTT	CALGEEMRSGRPLLGSHTDKLIF
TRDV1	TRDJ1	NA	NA	TGTGCTCTTGGGGAAACGGGTTCTCGCACCAACCGTGACACCGATAAACTCATCTTT	CALGETGSRTNRDTDKLIF
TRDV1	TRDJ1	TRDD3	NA	TGTGCTCTTGGGGTCGTAAATTCTCTTCCGTCGGGACCGCTGGGGGATGCCACCGATAAACTCATCTTT	CALGVVNSLPSGPLGDATDKLIF
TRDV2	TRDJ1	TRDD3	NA	TGTGCCTGTGACACGGCACTCTACTGGGGGATTCCGCTGGAACTCATCTTT	CACDTALYWGIPLELIF
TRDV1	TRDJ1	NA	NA	TGTGCTCTTGGGAAGGGTCCTACGGGGTCGGCTGACGATAAACTCATCTTT	CALGKGPTGSADDKLIF
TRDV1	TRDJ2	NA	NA	TGTGCTCTTGGGCGGGGGGACCCCTCGACAGCACAACTCTTCTTT	CALGRGDPSTAQLFF
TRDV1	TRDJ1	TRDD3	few	TGTGCTCTTGGGGAAGTAGGTCCTACGGGGTGGGGGATTCCCCATAAGTACACCGATAAACTCATCTTT	CALGEVGPTGWGIPHKYTDKLIF
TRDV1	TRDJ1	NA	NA	TGTGCTCTTGGGGAACTCCGGTCCTACACAGTTTCTCTGGGGGCTACGTACACCGATAAACTCATCTTT	CALGELRSYTVSLGATYTDKLIF